The 9 T cell receptor beta chains presented below share a single source sample, sequenced in a study of Graves' ophthalmopathy and Graves' hyperthyroidism. The study amplified TCR beta CDR3 regions using RNA transcripts. Scientists carried out first-round RT-PCR using HTBI primers and then a second-round multiplex PCR. TCRdb recomputed calls from the multiplex PCR reads with MiXCR, one row per CDR3 protein. The data show approximately 380,000 distinct CDR3 sequences, 20% to 25% seen once. The sample taken for sequencing was peripheral blood. The receptors shown here come from a woman between 18 and 29 years old with stable Graves' hyperthyroidism.

This clonotype was seen ten or more times. This chain uses TRBV19 with TRBJ2-6; D gene uncertain. The CDR3 extends over 19 amino acids. The germline V gene has CDR1 LNHDA and CDR2 SQIVND (reference sequence). V was trimmed by 6 bases and J by 0 bases, leaving 21 bases between them. In DNA, the CDR3 is TGTGCCAGTAGCCCGCTCGACCAAGCTTCTTACTCTGGGGCCAACGTCCTGACTTTC. It encodes CASSPLDQASYSGANVLTF.

Many counts were recorded for this clonotype. The chain has TRBV9 and TRBJ2-2, with D uncertain. V was pared by 0 bases and J by 1 base, with 1 base between. The CDR3 loop spans 13 amino acids. In germline, CDR1 is SGDLS, CDR2 YYNGEE. The CDR3 sequence is CASSVGNTGELFF. CDR3 coding DNA: TGTGCCAGCAGCGTAGGGAACACCGGGGAGCTGTTTTTT.

The CDR3 spells CASSYFQGAREQYF. CDR3 DNA: TGTGCCAGCAGTTACTTTCAGGGGGCGCGAGAGCAGTACTTC. The chain couples TRBV6-5 to TRBJ2-7, with 8 positions matching TRBD1. This CDR3 is built from 14 residues. In germline, CDR1 is MNHEY, CDR2 SVGAGI. V shed 1 base and J 7 bases; nucleotides not matched to a gene: 6.

This clonotype has only a few counts. This sequence joins TRBV28 and TRBJ2-7, with unresolved D. CDR1 is MDHEN, CDR2 SYDVKM, per germline. V was shortened by 5 bases and J by 0 bases, with 11 bases between the two germline ends. The CDR3 spans 14 residues. CDR3 bases: TGTGCCAGCAGTCCGGACGCCGTCTCCTACGAGCAGTACTTC. It encodes CASSPDAVSYEQYF.

At least ten counts were recorded for this clonotype. This chain links TRBV6-8 with TRBJ2-2; TRBD1 agrees at 8 bases. Germline CDR1 is MNHGY and CDR2 is SAAAGT. The CDR3 is 15 amino acids. Trimming took 6 bases from V and 5 from J; bases not matched to a gene: 8. DNA for the CDR3: TGTGCCAGCAGCTACCGGACAGGGTGTACCGGGGAGCTGTTTTTT. Encoded protein: CASSYRTGCTGELFF.

There are many counts of this clonotype. This chain joins TRBV10-3 and TRBJ2-7, with 11 bases lining up with TRBD1. V trimming: 11 bases; J trimming: 3 bases; junction bases outside the gene matches: 12. Germline V gene data show CDR1 as ENHRY and CDR2 as SYGVKD. The CDR3 runs 15 residues. This chain's CDR3 is CACTRMGQGDYEQYF. Written as DNA, the CDR3 is TGTGCCTGTACCAGAATGGGACAGGGGGACTACGAGCAGTACTTC.

This clonotype appeared many times. The V call is TRBV27, the J call TRBJ2-5; no clear D. In germline, CDR1 is MNHEY, CDR2 SMNVEV (reference sequence). V lost 11 bases and J 2 bases, leaving 27 bases between the germline ends. The CDR3 length is 17 residues. The CDR3 sequence is CAPLRGQPTPRQETQYF. The CDR3 DNA is TGTGCCCCCCTGCGTGGCCAACCAACCCCAAGGCAAGAGACCCAGTACTTC.

This clonotype was observed many times. The chain employs TRBV30 and TRBJ1-3; a weak D match, TRBD1 (5 bases). Looked up from germline, CDR1 is GTSNPN and CDR2 is SVGIG (reference sequence). The CDR3 contains 13 residues. The V end was cut by 3 bases, the J end by 3 bases, with 9 bases between. This CDR3 is CAWSQGFGNTIYF. CDR3 in DNA: TGTGCCTGGAGCCAGGGCTTTGGAAACACCATATATTTT.

This clonotype appeared many times. The gene calls are TRBV7-2 and TRBJ2-7, with TRBD2 matching over 14 bases. The CDR3 runs 14 residues. The junction had 1 base not matched to a gene; V was cut back by 0 bases and J by 9 bases. Germline V CDR1 and CDR2: SGHTA, FQGNSA. CDR3 loop: CASSLAGLAGGQYF. The CDR3 DNA reads as TGTGCCAGCAGCTTAGCAGGACTAGCGGGAGGGCAGTACTTC.